This TCR beta chain stems from a study of memory B cells and T cells in multiple sclerosis. On this clone itself: Its antigen remains unknown.

CFSE-dim autoproliferating and CFSE-high non-proliferating T cells from unstimulated culture were sequenced separately. Replicate wells were pooled after roughly 7 days of stimulus-free culture of 5x10^7 CFSE-labeled PBMCs. Without exogenous stimuli, approximately 0.48 uM CFSE-labeled PBMCs were cultured serum-free. The study's findings and limits: Clone-set sizes differed between compartments, so shared clonotype counts needed normalization.

Method: immunoSEQ multiplex PCR; TCRdb's copy keeps in-frame clones and lacks some. In the table there are around 50,000 clones, about 80% of which are singletons. The sequenced material came from PBMCs from blood kept in culture. This TCR was recovered from a human donor with multiple sclerosis.

Written as DNA, the CDR3 is TGTGCCAGCAGCTCTCTCAATCACGAGCAGTACTTC. Protein sequence: CASSSLNHEQYF. The chain has TRBV7-6 and TRBJ2-7; D unresolved. The ends were cut back, 4 bases at V and 5 bases at J, with 9 bases in the middle. The CDR3 length is 12 residues. The germline gives CDR1 SGHVS, CDR2 FNYEAQ. The entire variable domain, with the rest obtained from reference TRBV7-6 and TRBJ2-7, is as follows: GAGVSQSPRYKVTKRGQDVALRCDPISGHVSLYWYRQALGQGPEFLTYFNYEAQQDKSGLPNDRFSAERPEGSISTLTIQRTEQRDSAMYRCASSSLNHEQYFGPGTRLTVT.